A selection of T cell receptor beta chains follows, all from one sample in a study of response to subunit inactivated influenza vaccine. Via MiXCR, TCRdb re-called the RT-PCR reads, giving one row per CDR3 protein. In the table there are 400,000 to 650,000 distinct CDR3 sequences, less than 7.5% of which are singletons. Sequenced here: PBMCs from blood, sampled about 24 months after vaccination. These receptors were collected from a man aged 45-69 years who received an inactivated influenza vaccine. The CDR3 runs from the conserved cysteine through the conserved F or W. A D gene is named only where the DNA matches it firmly. Rows give clone size only sometimes, using once, few, many, or a class for an expanded clone.

J | size | D | V | length | DNA | CDR3
TRBJ2-6 | few | - | TRBV10-3 | 12 | TGTGCCATCTCTCCTGGGGCCAACGTCCTGACTTTC | CAISPGANVLTF
TRBJ2-2 | few | TRBD2 | TRBV5-1 | 15 | TGCGCCAGCAGCCGGCTAGCGGAGAACACCGGGGAGCTGTTTTTT | CASSRLAENTGELFF
TRBJ1-1 | - | - | TRBV20-1 | 11 | TGCTGTGTATTAGCACCGCTTGAAGCTTTCTTT | CCVLAPLEAFF
TRBJ2-2 | many | - | TRBV10-2 | 13 | TGCGCCAGCAGTGGACTAGGAGGCGGGGAGCTGTTTTTT | CASSGLGGGELFF
TRBJ2-5 | - | - | TRBV5-1 | 15 | TGCGCCAGCAGCTTGGTGCGACAGTCCGGCGAGACCCAGTACTTC | CASSLVRQSGETQYF
TRBJ1-2 | - | - | TRBV25-1 | 13 | TGTGCCAGCCAGAAGGGGCGGAAGGCTGGCTACACCTTC | CASQKGRKAGYTF
TRBJ1-5 | many | - | TRBV12-3/TRBV12-4 | 13 | TGTGCCAGCAGTTTTGGGCCGGATCAGCCCCAGCATTTT | CASSFGPDQPQHF
TRBJ2-1 | many | - | TRBV6-1 | 13 | TGTGCCAGCAGCCGGAGGGGGCCGAATGAGCAGTTCTTC | CASSRRGPNEQFF
TRBJ2-4 | many | - | TRBV27 | 17 | TGTGCCAGCAGTTTACTTGGGGGCGCCGGACGCAAAAACATTCAGTACTTC | CASSLLGGAGRKNIQYF
TRBJ2-5 | many | - | TRBV3-1 | 14 | TGTGCCAGCAGCCAATGGGAGTGGGAGTTGACCCAGTACTTC | CASSQWEWELTQYF
TRBJ1-6 | few | TRBD1 | TRBV4-2 | 15 | TGTGCCAGCAGCCAAGTCCACAGGGGAGATTCACCCCTCCACTTT | CASSQVHRGDSPLHF
TRBJ2-1 | - | TRBD2 | TRBV3-1 | 15 | TGTGCCAGCAGCTCACCGGGACTAGAGTACAATGAGCAGTTCTTC | CASSSPGLEYNEQFF
TRBJ2-7 | many | - | TRBV6-1 | 13 | TGTGCCAGCAGAGGGGCAGGGTCCTACGAGCAGTACTTC | CASRGAGSYEQYF
TRBJ2-3 | many | - | TRBV5-5 | 11 | TGTGCCAGCAGCTTGGGGGTTCCGCAGTATTTT | CASSLGVPQYF
TRBJ2-3 | few | - | TRBV7-8 | 18 | TGTGCCAGCAGCGCTGTGGGTTTCCAGGGGGGAAGCACAGATACGCAGTATTTT | CASSAVGFQGGSTDTQYF
TRBJ2-3 | - | - | TRBV20-1 | 17 | TGCAGTGCTAGAGATCTCGGACGTTTAACTAGCACAGATACGCAGTATTTT | CSARDLGRLTSTDTQYF
TRBJ2-7 | many | TRBD1 | TRBV7-3 | 13 | TGTGCCAGCAGCCAGGGACAGTCCTACGAGCAGTACTTC | CASSQGQSYEQYF
TRBJ2-7 | few | - | TRBV7-2 | 15 | TGTGCCAGCAGCCCCCGGCAGGGATTGAACTACGAGCAGTACTTC | CASSPRQGLNYEQYF
TRBJ1-2 | many | TRBD1 | TRBV28 | 14 | TGTGCCAGCAGTGTTCCGGGACAGGCCTATGGCTACACCTTC | CASSVPGQAYGYTF
TRBJ1-3 | few | TRBD1 | TRBV28 | 17 | TGTGCCAGCAGTTCTTGGGGACAGGGGTTCTCTGGAAACACCATATATTTT | CASSSWGQGFSGNTIYF
TRBJ2-1 | - | - | TRBV7-9 | 15 | TGTGCCAGCAGCTTAACAGGGCGTACGGGGGATGAGCAGTTCTTC | CASSLTGRTGDEQFF
TRBJ1-2 | - | - | TRBV14 | 13 | TGTGCCAGCAGAAGAGGTCTCGACTATGGCTACACCTTC | CASRRGLDYGYTF
TRBJ2-7 | - | - | TRBV12-3/TRBV12-4 | 15 | TGTGCCAGCAGTTTCCTCCTAGTGGGGTCCTACGAGCAGTACTTC | CASSFLLVGSYEQYF
TRBJ1-5 | - | TRBD1 | TRBV6-2/TRBV6-3 | 13 | TGTGCCAGCCGGGACAGGGATCATCAGCCCCAGCATTTT | CASRDRDHQPQHF
TRBJ1-5 | few | TRBD1 | TRBV10-3 | 16 | TGTGCCATCAGTGGACGGACAGGGGGTAGCAATCAGCCCCAGCATTTT | CAISGRTGGSNQPQHF
TRBJ1-1 | - | - | TRBV6-5 | 13 | TGTGCCAGCAGTTATCTCCTCGACACTGAAGCTTTCTTT | CASSYLLDTEAFF
TRBJ2-5 | - | - | TRBV29-1 | 13 | TGCAGCGTTTCCGGACGCTTCCAAGAGACCCAGTACTTC | CSVSGRFQETQYF
TRBJ2-1 | many | - | TRBV28 | 15 | TGTGCCAGCAGTTTATTACAAGCCGTGGGGTATGAGCAGTTCTTC | CASSLLQAVGYEQFF
TRBJ2-3 | few | TRBD2 | TRBV5-1 | 15 | TGCGCCAGCAGCTGGGGACTAGCGGGGGCAGATACGCAGTATTTT | CASSWGLAGADTQYF
TRBJ2-7 | few | - | TRBV18 | 15 | TGTGCCAGCTCACCGCAGTATCGGACAGCTAGCGAGCAGTACTTC | CASSPQYRTASEQYF
TRBJ2-2 | few | - | TRBV7-9 | 15 | TGTGCCAGCAGAGCGTGGGACTCCAACACCGGGGAGCTGTTTTTT | CASRAWDSNTGELFF
TRBJ2-5 | many | TRBD1 | TRBV5-1 | 13 | TGCGCCAGCAGCGTAGACAGGGTTGAGACCCAGTACTTC | CASSVDRVETQYF
TRBJ2-7 | - | - | TRBV11-2 | 15 | TGTGCCAGCAGCTTAGTTAGGGGGACGCCCTACGAGCAGTACTTC | CASSLVRGTPYEQYF
TRBJ2-7 | - | TRBD2 | TRBV5-1 | 14 | TGCGCCAGCAGCGCCCCCGGGACTAGCGGCGAGCAGTACTTC | CASSAPGTSGEQYF
TRBJ2-7 | few | - | TRBV4-3 | 16 | TGCGCCAGCAGCCAACCCGTTGGTTGGGCAGGGGACGAGCAGTACTTC | CASSQPVGWAGDEQYF
TRBJ2-7 | few | - | TRBV20-1 | 13 | TGCAGTGCCACTACTAGCTTCTCCTACGAGCAGTACTTC | CSATTSFSYEQYF
TRBJ1-4 | - | - | TRBV7-2 | 15 | TGTGCCAGCAGCTTAGCGTACGGGTCTCCCCGGGAACTGTTTTTT | CASSLAYGSPRELFF
TRBJ1-3 | - | - | TRBV6-5 | 16 | TGTGCCAGCAGTTCCCAAATGACAAAGGATGGAAACACCATATATTTT | CASSSQMTKDGNTIYF
TRBJ2-7 | few | - | TRBV19 | 15 | TGTGCCAGTAGTATAGGGGGGGTACAGGACAACGAGCAGTACTTC | CASSIGGVQDNEQYF